The present T cell receptor (beta chain) was sequenced within a study of early T cells in non-severe SARS-CoV-2 infection. Overall study: Sequencing input comprised bulk RNA from unsorted whole blood; chain pairing was not available. Study-level points and caveats: VDJdb-based matching was biased toward anti-spike CD8 responses and missed private and CD4 specificities.

A note on this clonotype: Its target is not known.

Unique molecular identifiers (one per individual cDNA molecule) were attached. A single record per CDR3 protein comes from TCRdb applying MiXCR to the 5' RACE reads. The sample lists fewer than 30,000 distinct CDR3 sequences; approximately 6.4% were seen once. In germline, CDR1 is SGDLS, CDR2 YYNGEE. The CDR3 is 16 residues long. V shed 4 bases, J shed 8 bases, and the junction held 10 bases outside the gene matches. The J gene is TRBJ2-3, the V gene TRBV9; 13 bases line up with TRBD2. The sequencing here drew on whole blood, taken at baseline. The source of this sequence is an adult who was a healthcare worker with PCR-confirmed SARS-CoV-2 infection or an uninfected control (not recorded which). CDR3 DNA: TGTGCCAGCAGCCCGAGAACTAGCGGGGGGGCCGTTACGCAGTATTTT. Protein sequence: CASSPRTSGGAVTQYF.